Sequencing of this TCR beta chain was carried out in a study of T-cell memory formation after mild COVID-19 (dated by TCRdb to about 2021). A note on the overall study: TCR sequence clusters from the two donors were found to be largely donor specific. In a couple of donors, T-cell clones that expanded and contracted after mild COVID-19 were tracked by sequencing TCRalpha and TCRbeta repertoires over time. The cohort was made up of two young adult volunteers, one female and one male, who were previously healthy.

Overall study outcomes, separate from this receptor: From day 15 to 85, contracting clones showed balanced CD4/CD8 phenotypes, whereas a second wave of clones that expanded from day 15 to 37 leaned towards CD4+. The study included only a couple of mild cases, and larger cohorts that include severe cases with pre-infection samples were judged to be necessary. Some responding clones were found in pre-infection memory, which suggests that pre-existing cross-reactive memory T cells took part in the SARS-CoV-2 response. Contracting CD4+ clones turned up mainly in the CM and EM memory subsets, whereas EMRA was where CD8+ clones were enriched. Whether the second-wave clones peaking on day 37 were SARS-CoV-2 specific was not confirmed.

The sequencer was an Illumina NovaSeq 6000. cDNA libraries for TCRalpha and TCRbeta were prepared by 5'RACE using constant-segment primers, with sample barcodes and unique molecular identifiers added. RNA was extracted from every sample with Trizol reagent. Library amplification was performed in two PCR steps, and a second sample barcode and Illumina TruSeq adapters were introduced in the second step. The libraries were sequenced on an Illumina NovaSeq using 2 x 150 bp paired-end reads. The authors' analysis ran thus. Reads were demultiplexed and collapsed into UMI-guided consensus sequences with migec v1.2.7. Using mixcr v2.1.11, UMI consensuses were aligned to TRA and TRB V and J templates and then assembled into clonotypes. Clonotypes were classified as expanded or contracted when called significant by both edgeR and NoisET, with noise models trained on biological replicates. For edgeR calls, a false discovery rate-adjusted p below 0.01 and a log2 fold-change threshold of 1 were applied. As an exploratory analysis of dynamics, PCA with hierarchical clustering was applied to max-normalized trajectories of the 1000 most abundant clonotypes. Separately sequenced CD4+ and CD8+ repertoires were used to assign a CD4 or CD8 phenotype to each responding clone. TCRdb cleaned the public reads at Q25 with fastp, built clones with MiXCR and kept in-frame beta chains. Each entry is one CDR3 protein sequence, shown with its most common DNA and genes. The V and J calls were not made by the authors but by TCRdb's processing. In this sample the table shows a few hundred thousand distinct CDR3 sequences, less than 20% of which occur a single time. The top ten constitute around 21% of the sample.

Ficoll-Paque density gradient centrifugation was used to isolate PBMCs. This clonotype was picked up a small number of times. This receptor's antigen is unknown. No base-level quality is on record; no much larger clone is a single base apart. The CDR3 covers 15 residues, taking in both the cysteine and the phenylalanine. Of the read, only the CDR3 DNA is kept; its 45 bases are in frame from base 1. Trimming removed 6 bases from V and 4 bases from J; the gene matches leave 7 bases unexplained. Sequences MDHEN (CDR1) and SYDVKM (CDR2) are obtained from the germline V gene. The chain couples TRBV28 to TRBJ1-5, with 9 bases matching TRBD1. The specimen sequenced was PBMCs or a T cell subset sorted from them (not recorded which). This TCR was recovered from a man between 18 and 35 years old who had mild COVID-19 (a few samples of this study predate the infection). The sample titles of this study are shuffled in the database, so cell type and time point are left out; the donor was told from shared clones. The sequenced DNA is TGTGCCAGCAGCCGACTAGGACAGGGGAATCAGCCCCAGCATTTT. It translates to CASSRLGQGNQPQHF.